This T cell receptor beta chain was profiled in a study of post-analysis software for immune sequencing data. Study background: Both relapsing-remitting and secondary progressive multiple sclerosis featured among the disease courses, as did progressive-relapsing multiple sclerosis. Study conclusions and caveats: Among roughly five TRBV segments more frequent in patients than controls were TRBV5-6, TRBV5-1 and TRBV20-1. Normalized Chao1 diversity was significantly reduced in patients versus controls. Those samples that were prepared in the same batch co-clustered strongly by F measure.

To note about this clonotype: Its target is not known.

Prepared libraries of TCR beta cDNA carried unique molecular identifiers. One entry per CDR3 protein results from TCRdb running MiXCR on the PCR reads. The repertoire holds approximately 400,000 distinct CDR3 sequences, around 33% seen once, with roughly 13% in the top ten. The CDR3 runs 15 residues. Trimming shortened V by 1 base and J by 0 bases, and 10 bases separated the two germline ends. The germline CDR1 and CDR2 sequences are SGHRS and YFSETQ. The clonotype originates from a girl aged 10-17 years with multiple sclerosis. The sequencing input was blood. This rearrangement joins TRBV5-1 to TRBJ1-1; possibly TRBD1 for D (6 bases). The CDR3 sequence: CASSLFTGMNTEAFF. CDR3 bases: TGCGCCAGCAGCTTGTTTACAGGGATGAACACTGAAGCTTTCTTT. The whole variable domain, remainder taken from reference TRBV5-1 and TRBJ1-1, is KAGVTQTPRYLIKTRGQQVTLSCSPISGHRSVSWYQQTPGQGLQFLFEYFSETQRNKGNFPGRFSGRQFSNSRSEMNVSTLELGDSALYLCASSLFTGMNTEAFFGQGTRLTVV.